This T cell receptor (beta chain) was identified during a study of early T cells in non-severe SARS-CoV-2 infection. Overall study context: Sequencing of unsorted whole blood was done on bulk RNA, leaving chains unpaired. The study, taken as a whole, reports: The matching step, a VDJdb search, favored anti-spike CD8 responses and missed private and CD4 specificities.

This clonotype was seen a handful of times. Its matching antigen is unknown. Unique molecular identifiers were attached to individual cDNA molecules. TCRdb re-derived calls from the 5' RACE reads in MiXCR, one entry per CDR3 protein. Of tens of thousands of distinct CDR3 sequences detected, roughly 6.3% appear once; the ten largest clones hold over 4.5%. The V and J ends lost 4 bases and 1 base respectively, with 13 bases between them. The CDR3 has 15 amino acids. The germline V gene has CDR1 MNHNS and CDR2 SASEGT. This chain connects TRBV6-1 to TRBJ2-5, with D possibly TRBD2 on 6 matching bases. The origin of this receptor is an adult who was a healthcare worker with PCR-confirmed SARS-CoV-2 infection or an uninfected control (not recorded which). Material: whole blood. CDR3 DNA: TGTGCCAGCAGTGGTCTAGCGAACATCCAAGAGACCCAGTACTTC. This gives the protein CASSGLANIQETQYF.